This T cell receptor (beta chain) stems from a study of blood T cell repertoires in COVID-19. Study-level background: In each case, the material was cDNA or gDNA derived from T cells, B-cell-depleted T cells, or PBMCs.

The data were produced by immunoSEQ multiplex PCR, yet TCRdb's version contains in-frame clones alone and is incomplete. Among around 54,000 clones listed, 90% were seen once. Germline-derived CDR1 and CDR2 are MDHEN and SYDVKM. CDR3 length: 14 amino acids. V lost 3 bases to trimming and J lost 7 bases, with 13 bases between them. The sequenced sample consisted of peripheral blood. This TCR came from a woman aged 40 to 50 with active COVID-19. The V call is TRBV28, the J call TRBJ1-5, with D perhaps TRBD1 (5 bases). The CDR3 here is CASSLIQVEQPQHF. CDR3 sequence (DNA): TGTGCCAGCAGTTTGATACAGGTGGAGCAGCCCCAGCATTTT.